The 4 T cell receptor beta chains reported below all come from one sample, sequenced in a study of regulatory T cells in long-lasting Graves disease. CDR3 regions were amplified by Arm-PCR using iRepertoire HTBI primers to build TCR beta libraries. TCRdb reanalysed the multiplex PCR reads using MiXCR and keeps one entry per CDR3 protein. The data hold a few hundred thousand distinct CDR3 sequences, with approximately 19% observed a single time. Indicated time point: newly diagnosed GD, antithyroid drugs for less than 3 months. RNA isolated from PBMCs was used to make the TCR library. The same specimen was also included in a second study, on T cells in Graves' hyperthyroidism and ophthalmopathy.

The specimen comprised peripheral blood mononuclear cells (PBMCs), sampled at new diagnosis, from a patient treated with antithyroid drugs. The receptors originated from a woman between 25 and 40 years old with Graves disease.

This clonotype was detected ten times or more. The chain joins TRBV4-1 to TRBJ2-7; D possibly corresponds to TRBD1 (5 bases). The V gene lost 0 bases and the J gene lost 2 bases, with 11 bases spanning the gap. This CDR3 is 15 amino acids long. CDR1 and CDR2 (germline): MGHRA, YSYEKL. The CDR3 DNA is TGCGCCAGCAGCCAAGACTCCGTGGGGCCCTACGAGCAGTACTTC. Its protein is CASSQDSVGPYEQYF.

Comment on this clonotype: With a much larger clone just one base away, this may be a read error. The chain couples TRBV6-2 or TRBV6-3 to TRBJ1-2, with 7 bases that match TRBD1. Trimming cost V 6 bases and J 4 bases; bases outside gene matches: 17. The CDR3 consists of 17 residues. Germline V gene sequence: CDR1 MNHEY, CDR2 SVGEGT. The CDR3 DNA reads TGTGCCAGCAGGGATCCGGGACAGCGACAAGAATCCTATGGCTACACCTTC. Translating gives CASRDPGQRQESYGYTF.

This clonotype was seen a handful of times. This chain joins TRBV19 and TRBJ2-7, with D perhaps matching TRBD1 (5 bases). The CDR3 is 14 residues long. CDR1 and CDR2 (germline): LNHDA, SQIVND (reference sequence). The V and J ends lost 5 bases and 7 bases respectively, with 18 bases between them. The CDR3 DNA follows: TGTGCCAGTAGTCCGCAGGGCCGCCTGGGGGAGCAGTACTTC. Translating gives CASSPQGRLGEQYF.

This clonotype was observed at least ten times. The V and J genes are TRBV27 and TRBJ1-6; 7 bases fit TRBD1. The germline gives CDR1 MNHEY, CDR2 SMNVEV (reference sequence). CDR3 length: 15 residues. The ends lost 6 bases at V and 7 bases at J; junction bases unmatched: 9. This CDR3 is CASRKTGFGNSPLHF. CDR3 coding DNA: TGTGCCAGCAGGAAGACAGGGTTCGGCAATTCACCCCTCCACTTT.